These T cell receptor beta chains were read from a single sample in a study of shared clonotypes between healthy human individuals. Method: immunoSEQ multiplex PCR; TCRdb's copy keeps in-frame clones and lacks some. Of almost 700,000 clones in the sample, 92% were seen once. Sequenced material: naive CD8+ T cells sorted from blood. These receptors were collected from a man aged 25 to 40 in good health. CDR3s leave out the opening cysteine and the closing phenylalanine or tryptophan. Fields, in order: CDR3 protein, CDR3 length, V gene.

ASSPGTGFHEQY 12 TRBV6-4
ASSGTGYRVYGYT 13 TRBV9
ASSFLDSYEQY 11 TRBV7-8
ASSDRDRGHLGEQF 14 TRBV9
ASSTVGTGRESAF 13 TRBV7-9
ASKGNTSGKLVETQY 15 TRBV10-3
ASRVAGGAYEQY 12 TRBV27
ASSFGTSGSYEQY 13 TRBV21-1
ASTELEGNEQF 11 TRBV19
ASSYSSTEYYEQY 13 TRBV6-5
ASSPRGGVWDEQF 13 TRBV6-5
ATRDRGTGELF 11 TRBV2
ASSPAGTLDEQF 12 TRBV7-9
ATSRDKGFDEQY 12 TRBV15
ASSSFVASGSDTQY 14 TRBV28